A selection of T cell receptor beta chains follows, all from one sample in a study of cytomegalovirus exposure and HLA in healthy donors. Repertoires were generated with immunoSEQ multiplex PCR, while TCRdb's copy carries only in-frame clones and drops some. The sample has 140,000 to 150,000 clones, approximately 80% seen once; the top ten hold 2% to 2.5%. Sequencing was done on a sample of PBMCs. The source is a woman aged 18-30 years in good health and CMV-seropositive. CDR3s include the opening cysteine and the closing phenylalanine or tryptophan. A D gene is named only where the DNA matches it firmly. Size tells how often a clone was seen (once, few, many) or the class of an expanded clone, and some rows leave it out.

CDR3aa	CDR3nt	d_gene	v_gene	j_gene	abundance
CASSQGEELDEQFF	TGCGCCAGCAGCCAAGGGGAGGAGTTGGATGAGCAGTTCTTC	-	TRBV4-3	TRBJ2-1	medium-sized
CASSQGRGGTNSGNTIYF	TGCGCCAGCAGCCAAGGGAGGGGGGGGACGAACTCTGGAAACACCATATATTTT	-	TRBV4-1	TRBJ1-3	-
CASSFQAGGWDEQYF	TGTGCCAGCAGTTTTCAGGCAGGGGGGTGGGACGAGCAGTACTTC	-	TRBV27	TRBJ2-7	-
CASSALAGGNNEQFF	TGCGCCAGCAGCGCACTAGCGGGGGGGAACAATGAGCAGTTCTTC	TRBD2	TRBV5-1	TRBJ2-1	-
CATLLTIGANVLTF	TGCGCCACCCTACTGACAATTGGGGCCAACGTCCTGACTTTC	-	TRBV5-1	TRBJ2-6	-
CASSPLGGPSNQPQHF	TGTGCCAGCAGCCCCTTGGGCGGGCCCAGCAATCAGCCCCAGCATTTT	-	TRBV16	TRBJ1-5	-
CASRDRAVGDEQFF	TGTGCCAGCAGAGACAGGGCGGTGGGGGATGAGCAGTTCTTC	TRBD1	TRBV5-8	TRBJ2-1	-
CASRNPHRVNTEAFF	TGTGCCAGCAGGAACCCTCACAGGGTGAACACTGAAGCTTTCTTT	-	TRBV7-2	TRBJ1-1	-
CASAGWGSGNTIYF	TGTGCCAGCGCGGGATGGGGCTCTGGAAACACCATATATTTT	-	TRBV14	TRBJ1-3	-
CASSLGGGEKLFF	TGTGCCAGCAGCTTAGGGGGGGGTGAAAAACTGTTTTTT	-	TRBV13	TRBJ1-4	-
CASRTTGGSNQPQHF	TGTGCCAGCAGAACGACAGGGGGAAGCAATCAGCCCCAGCATTTT	TRBD1	TRBV28	TRBJ1-5	-
CASSEPTGRTLHF	TGCGCCAGCAGTGAGCCTACGGGAAGGACCCTCCACTTT	-	TRBV4-1	TRBJ1-6	-
CASSIDPGINYGYTF	TGTGCCAGTAGTATAGATCCGGGAATTAACTATGGCTACACCTTC	-	TRBV19	TRBJ1-2	once
CASSEGTGRSSYGYTF	TGTGCCAGCAGCGAGGGGACAGGGAGGTCTAGCTATGGCTACACCTTC	TRBD1	TRBV9	TRBJ1-2	once
CASSPGVGQGAYEQYF	TGTGCCAGCTCACCCGGGGTCGGGCAGGGGGCATACGAGCAGTACTTC	TRBD1	TRBV18	TRBJ2-7	few
CASSVTDRAEAFF	TGCGCCAGCAGTGTAACGGACAGGGCTGAAGCTTTCTTT	TRBD1	TRBV10-2	TRBJ1-1	-
CASKMTGADTEAFF	TGCGCCAGCAAAATGACAGGGGCGGACACTGAAGCTTTCTTT	TRBD1	TRBV10-1	TRBJ1-1	once
CASSHSGVGGNEQFF	TGTGCCAGCAGCCATAGCGGCGTGGGGGGCAATGAGCAGTTCTTC	-	TRBV5-6	TRBJ2-1	-
CASSSGTDTYNEQFF	TGTGCCAGCAGCTCCGGGACTGATACCTACAATGAGCAGTTCTTC	-	TRBV6-1	TRBJ2-1	-
CTSSLGRETQYF	TGTACCAGCAGCTTAGGCAGGGAGACCCAGTACTTC	-	TRBV7-2	TRBJ2-5	-
CASSQGVTVLSPLHF	TGCGCCAGCAGCCAAGGAGTTACGGTTCTATCACCCCTCCACTTT	-	TRBV4-1	TRBJ1-6	-
CASSLPDRVYDTQYF	TGCGCCAGCAGCTTGCCGGACAGGGTATATGATACGCAGTATTTT	TRBD1	TRBV5-1	TRBJ2-3	-
CASSLADIQGSGYTF	TGCGCCAGCAGCTTGGCCGATATTCAGGGTTCGGGCTACACCTTC	-	TRBV5-1	TRBJ1-2	-
CASSRATGRSTDTQYF	TGTGCCAGCAGCCGGGCGACAGGGAGAAGCACAGATACGCAGTATTTT	TRBD1	TRBV11-3	TRBJ2-3	-
CASSLGPVAGGKETQYF	TGTGCCAGCAGTTTGGGGCCTGTGGCGGGGGGAAAAGAGACCCAGTACTTC	TRBD2	TRBV28	TRBJ2-5	-
CASSQGQLADNYNEQFF	TGCGCCAGCAGCCAGGGTCAACTAGCGGACAACTACAATGAGCAGTTCTTC	TRBD2	TRBV4-1	TRBJ2-1	few
CASSLAGQGNTGELFF	TGTGCCAGCAGCTTAGCCGGACAGGGGAACACCGGGGAGCTGTTTTTT	TRBD1	TRBV7-9	TRBJ2-2	many
CASSHGTDSYNEQFF	TGTGCCAGCAGCCACGGGACAGATTCTTACAATGAGCAGTTCTTC	TRBD1	TRBV6-5	TRBJ2-1	-
CAWSPPGGVLYEQYF	TGTGCCTGGAGCCCCCCGGGCGGGGTGCTGTACGAGCAGTACTTC	-	TRBV30	TRBJ2-7	-
CASSEGGGRSETQYF	TGTGCCAGCAGTGAAGGCGGGGGGCGGTCGGAGACCCAGTACTTC	TRBD2	TRBV2	TRBJ2-5	-
CASSQVNIITGGSGNTIYF	TGCGCCAGCAGTCAGGTCAATATCATCACAGGGGGTTCTGGAAACACCATATATTTT	TRBD1	TRBV23-1	TRBJ1-3	-
CASSSQGYTEAFF	TGTGCCAGTAGTTCTCAGGGGTATACTGAAGCTTTCTTT	-	TRBV19	TRBJ1-1	once
CAITGQTNSYEQYF	TGTGCCATTACTGGACAGACTAACTCCTACGAGCAGTACTTC	-	TRBV7-9	TRBJ2-7	-
CASSPEDRSYEQYF	TGTGCCAGCTCGCCTGAGGACAGGAGCTACGAGCAGTACTTC	TRBD1	TRBV18	TRBJ2-7	-
CASSQDRGEKLFF	TGTGCCAGCAGTCAGGACAGGGGAGAAAAACTGTTTTTT	TRBD1	TRBV11-2	TRBJ1-4	-
CASSMGSGAGADTQYF	TGTGCCAGTAGTATGGGGTCAGGGGCCGGCGCAGATACGCAGTATTTT	-	TRBV19	TRBJ2-3	once
CASSPQGTDTQYF	TGTGCCAGCAGTCCTCAGGGGACAGATACGCAGTATTTT	-	TRBV27	TRBJ2-3	few
CASSLAIQSSYNEQFF	TGCGCCAGCAGCTTGGCAATACAGAGCTCCTACAATGAGCAGTTCTTC	-	TRBV5-1	TRBJ2-1	-
CASSLQGATEAFF	TGTGCCAGCAGCTTACAGGGGGCCACTGAAGCTTTCTTT	TRBD1	TRBV11-2	TRBJ1-1	medium-sized
CASSHRGGSSYEQYF	TGTGCCAGCAGCCATAGGGGGGGGAGCTCCTACGAGCAGTACTTC	-	TRBV13	TRBJ2-7	-
CASSLLKGVGVFSPLHF	TGTGCCAGCAGCTTGCTAAAGGGAGTAGGAGTTTTTTCACCCCTCCACTTT	-	TRBV5-8	TRBJ1-6	-
CASIQGARGYTF	TGTGCCAGCATCCAGGGGGCGCGTGGCTACACCTTC	TRBD1	TRBV28	TRBJ1-2	-
CASSLTGVGNEQFF	TGCGCCAGCAGCCTAACAGGGGTGGGCAATGAGCAGTTCTTC	TRBD1	TRBV5-1	TRBJ2-1	-
CASSAGGYEQYF	TGTGCCAGCTCGGCAGGGGGCTACGAGCAGTACTTC	TRBD1	TRBV7-6	TRBJ2-7	-
CSIKPTYEQYF	TGCAGCATTAAGCCGACCTACGAGCAGTACTTC	-	TRBV29-1	TRBJ2-7	-
CASSLALAGVTGELFF	TGTGCCAGCAGCTTAGCGCTAGCGGGGGTTACCGGGGAGCTGTTTTTT	TRBD2	TRBV11-3	TRBJ2-2	-
CASSPSHGTGGDQPQHF	TGTGCCAGCTCACCCTCACACGGGACAGGCGGGGATCAGCCCCAGCATTTT	TRBD1	TRBV18	TRBJ1-5	-
CASSSTGTGSIYGYTF	TGTGCCAGCAGTTCGACCGGGACAGGGAGTATCTATGGCTACACCTTC	TRBD1	TRBV28	TRBJ1-2	-
CASSQQGYTDTQYF	TGTGCCAGCAGCCAACAGGGATACACAGATACGCAGTATTTT	-	TRBV14	TRBJ2-3	-
CASSGGSSGANVLTF	TGTGCCAGCAGTGGTGGGAGCTCTGGGGCCAACGTCCTGACTTTC	-	TRBV6-1	TRBJ2-6	-
CASSGTGTGGTEAFF	TGCGCCAGCAGCGGGACCGGGACAGGGGGCACTGAAGCTTTCTTT	TRBD1	TRBV5-1	TRBJ1-1	few
CAIPRGFPTYEQYF	TGTGCCATTCCCAGGGGGTTCCCTACCTACGAGCAGTACTTC	TRBD1	TRBV2	TRBJ2-7	-
CASSLALGDQPQHF	TGCGCCAGCAGCTTGGCCCTAGGGGATCAGCCCCAGCATTTT	-	TRBV5-1	TRBJ1-5	-
CASSVVPGGNYGYTF	TGTGCCAGCAGCGTAGTTCCAGGGGGCAACTATGGCTACACCTTC	TRBD1	TRBV9	TRBJ1-2	-
CAISDDRVGIQYF	TGTGCCATCAGTGATGACAGGGTGGGCATTCAGTACTTC	TRBD1	TRBV10-3	TRBJ2-4	-